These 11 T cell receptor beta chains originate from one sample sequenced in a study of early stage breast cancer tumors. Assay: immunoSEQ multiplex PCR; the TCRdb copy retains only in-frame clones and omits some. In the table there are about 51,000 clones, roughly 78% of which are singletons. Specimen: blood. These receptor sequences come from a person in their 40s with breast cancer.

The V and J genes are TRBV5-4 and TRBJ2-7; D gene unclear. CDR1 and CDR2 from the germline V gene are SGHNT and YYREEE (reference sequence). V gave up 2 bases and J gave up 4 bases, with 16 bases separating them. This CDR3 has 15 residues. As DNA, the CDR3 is TGTGCCAGCAGCTTCGATTCGTTAAACGGATACGAGCAGTACTTC. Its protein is CASSFDSLNGYEQYF.

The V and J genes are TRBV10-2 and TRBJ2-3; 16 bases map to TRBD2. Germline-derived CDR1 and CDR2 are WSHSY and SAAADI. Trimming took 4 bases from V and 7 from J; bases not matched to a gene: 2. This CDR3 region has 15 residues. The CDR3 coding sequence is TGCGCCAGCAGTGGGGGACTAGCGGGAGGGAATACGCAGTATTTT. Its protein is CASSGGLAGGNTQYF.

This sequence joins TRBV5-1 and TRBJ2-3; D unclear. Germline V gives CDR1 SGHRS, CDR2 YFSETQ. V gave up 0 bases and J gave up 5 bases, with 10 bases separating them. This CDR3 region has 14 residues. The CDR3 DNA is TGCGCCAGCAGCTTGGCCCAGAGACGAGATACGCAGTATTTT. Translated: CASSLAQRRDTQYF.

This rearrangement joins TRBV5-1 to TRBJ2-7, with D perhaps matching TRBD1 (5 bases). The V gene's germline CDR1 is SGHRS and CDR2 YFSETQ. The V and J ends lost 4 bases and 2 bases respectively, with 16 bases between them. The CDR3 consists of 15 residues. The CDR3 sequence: CASSPFPGFTYEQYF. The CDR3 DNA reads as TGCGCCAGCAGCCCGTTCCCAGGGTTTACCTACGAGCAGTACTTC.

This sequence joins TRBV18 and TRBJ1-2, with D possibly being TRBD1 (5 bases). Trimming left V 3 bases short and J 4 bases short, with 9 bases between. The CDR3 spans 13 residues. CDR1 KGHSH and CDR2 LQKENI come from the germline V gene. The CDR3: CASSPTDSYGYTF. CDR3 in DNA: TGTGCCAGCTCACCTACAGACAGCTATGGCTACACCTTC.

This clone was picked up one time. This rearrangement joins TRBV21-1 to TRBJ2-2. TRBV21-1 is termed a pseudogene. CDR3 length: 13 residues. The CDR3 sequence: CASSLGFRGELFF. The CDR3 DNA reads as TGTGCCAGCAGCCTGGGGTTCCGCGGGGAGCTGTTTTTT.

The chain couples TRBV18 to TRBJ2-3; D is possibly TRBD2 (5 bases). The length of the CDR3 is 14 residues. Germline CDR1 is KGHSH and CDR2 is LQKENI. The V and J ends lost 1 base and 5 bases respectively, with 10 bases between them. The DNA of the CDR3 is TGTGCCAGCTCACCACAACTAGGAGAAGATACGCAGTATTTT. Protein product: CASSPQLGEDTQYF.

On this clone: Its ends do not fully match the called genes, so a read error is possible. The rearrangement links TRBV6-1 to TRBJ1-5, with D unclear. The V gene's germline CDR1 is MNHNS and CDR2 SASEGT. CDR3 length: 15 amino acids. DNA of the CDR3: TGTGCCAGCAGTGAAGCAGATTATAGCAATCAGCTCCAGCATTTT. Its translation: CASSEADYSNQLQHF.

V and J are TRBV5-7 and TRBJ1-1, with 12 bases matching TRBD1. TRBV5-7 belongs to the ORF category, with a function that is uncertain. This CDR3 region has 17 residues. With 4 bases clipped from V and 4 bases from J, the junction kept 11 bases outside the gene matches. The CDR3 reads CASSRDRGHPEVTEAFF. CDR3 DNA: TGTGCCAGCAGCCGGGACAGGGGGCACCCCGAGGTCACTGAAGCTTTCTTT.

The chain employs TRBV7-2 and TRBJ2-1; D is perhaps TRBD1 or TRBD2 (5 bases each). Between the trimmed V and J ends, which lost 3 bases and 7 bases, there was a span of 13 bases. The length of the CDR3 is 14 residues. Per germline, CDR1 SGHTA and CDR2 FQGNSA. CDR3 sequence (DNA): TGTGCCAGCAGCTTGGGGGTGGCGAGGAATGAGCAGTTCTTC. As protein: CASSLGVARNEQFF.

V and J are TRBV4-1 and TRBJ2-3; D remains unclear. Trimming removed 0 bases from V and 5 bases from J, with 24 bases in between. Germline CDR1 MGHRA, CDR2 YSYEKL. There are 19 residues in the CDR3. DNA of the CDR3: TGCGCCAGCAGCCAAGATCTAACCTTACGCCAGAGTCGAAGAGATACGCAGTATTTT. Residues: CASSQDLTLRQSRRDTQYF.